The present entry profiles one T cell receptor beta chain with its context. In this sample, this clonotype turned up a few times. The target of this receptor is not known. Base qualities are not recorded, but no much larger clone differs from it by a single base. The entry originates in a study of blood T cells in healthy people across ages (dated by TCRdb to the mid-2010s). Background on the whole study: In model experiments, roughly one uniquely barcoded TCR beta cDNA molecule per two T cells was captured by template switching. Using deep sequencing normalized with unique cDNA molecular identifiers, the study measured how TCR beta repertoire diversity changes with age. The donors were split into four age groups: young (average 16 years), middle-aged (over 35), aged (roughly 68) and long-lived (approximately 89). Two additional independent replicas of 1 million unique cDNA reads from the same blood draw were analyzed for two donors (one aged 18 to 29 and one aged 80 or older). To avoid experimental bias, donors of different ages were randomly spread across the sequencing lanes.

Broad study findings and their caveats: Donor CMV infection status was unknown, potentially confounding age-related changes in expanded clonotypes. Observed TCR beta diversity per million T cells fell roughly linearly with age, and a significant reduction was already apparent by age approximately 40. Observed TCR beta diversity correlated strongly with the percentage of naive T cells measured by flow cytometry. Compared with the aged group, more naive CD4+ T cells, fewer expanded clones and increased TCR diversity were shown by the long-lived group, suggesting age selection. Since profiling was done on bulk unsorted PBMCs, naive and antigen-experienced compartments could not be conclusively compared. Estimates of total diversity from one million sequenced T cells were regarded as lower bounds and underestimates.

The library was prepared using 5' RACE. For sequencing, an Illumina HiSeq 2500 was employed. The second PCR ran for about 6 to 11 cycles and used a J-beta primer mix along with a sample-barcoded 5' primer. Each TCR beta cDNA molecule received a unique molecular identifier from a template-switch 5' adaptor carrying 12 random nucleotides. At least 2.5 million CDR3-containing paired-end reads were obtained from each sample. First-strand cDNA synthesis was performed from all RNA using the Mint cDNA synthesis kit, with priming by a TRBC-specific oligonucleotide. After uracil-DNA glycosylase treatment, a first 18-cycle PCR used universal primers M1SS and BC2_uni_R on all cDNA. The study's processing was this. Normalization of each sample was performed by random selection of 1 million high-quality reads, each carrying a distinct molecular identifier. Instead of being binned into consensus sequences, reads with shared molecular identifiers were discarded. MiTCR, with a Q25 quality threshold and the strictest error-elimination algorithm, was used for CDR3 identification, clonotype clustering and error correction. A nonparametric unseen species model with Euler transformation was used to estimate a lower bound on total TCR beta diversity. TCRdb redid the processing of the public reads, applying fastp at Q25 and MiXCR, and retained in-frame beta chains. For every CDR3 protein sequence, its rows merge into one entry that carries the most common genes and DNA. TCRdb, not the original authors, processed these V and J calls. Counted in this sample were approximately 700,000 distinct CDR3 sequences; 32% of them appeared once. The ten largest clones represent 15% of the sample.

The germline V gene (reference sequence) provides CDR1 DFQATT and CDR2 SNEGSKA. The CDR3, from cysteine to phenylalanine, totals 14 residues. Here the CDR3 DNA is all that survives: 42 bases in frame from base 1. Deletion took 4 bases off V and 1 base off J, with a span of 11 bases between the germline ends. The donors were about 40 Caucasian individuals from Russia, aged roughly 6 to 100 years, who were systemically healthy. Roughly 9 milliliters of peripheral blood were drawn from each donor into EDTA-treated Vacutainer tubes. PBMCs were isolated by Ficoll-Paque density-gradient centrifugation, with at least 7 million obtained per sample. Trizol reagent was used to extract total RNA from PBMCs, with at least 6 micrograms per sample. For every donor, flow cytometry on a PBMC aliquot measured the percentage of naive CD45RAhigh/CD27high T cells.

The sample comprised blood. The receptor chain draws on TRBV20-1 and TRBJ1-5; confidence is insufficient to name the D gene. This receptor was taken from a woman of 80 years or more in good health. Donor details come from another sample of the same person, matched by shared clones. The CDR3 region reads CSANGEGSNQPQHF. The DNA sequence is TGCAGTGCTAACGGGGAAGGGAGCAATCAGCCCCAGCATTTT.